This is a list of T cell receptor beta chains from one sample in a study of cytomegalovirus exposure and HLA in healthy donors. Assay used: immunoSEQ multiplex PCR; TCRdb lists only in-frame clones, some missing. The table lists tens of thousands of clones, roughly 84% of them singletons. The specimen sequenced was PBMCs. These receptor sequences come from a woman under 30 in good health and CMV-seronegative. The CDR3 runs from the conserved cysteine through the conserved F or W. Each record gives: V gene, J gene, CDR3 protein.

TRBV4-1,TRBJ2-7,CASSRPGEEYVHEQYF
TRBV9,TRBJ2-3,CASSVRGAGPHTDTQYF
TRBV10-3,TRBJ2-1,CATSGLAGGRGNEQFF
TRBV7-2,TRBJ1-2,CASSPGWTGFYGYTF
TRBV6-1,TRBJ2-7,CASSRGRDEQYF
TRBV27,TRBJ2-3,CASSLSSSTDTQYF
TRBV19,NA,CASSIGGGAYEQYF
TRBV29-1,TRBJ2-1,CSVEGGPGLAVYNEQFF
TRBV5-1,TRBJ1-2,CASSLGDRNYGYTF
TRBV6-1,TRBJ2-7,CATGLYGGSGYEQYF
TRBV7-8,TRBJ2-7,CASSLGGTTNYEQYF
TRBV7-9,TRBJ2-1,CASSLAGRGNEQFF
TRBV6-4,TRBJ2-1,CASSDVGDRGSSEQFF
TRBV19,TRBJ2-7,CASQRHWQGAYEQYF
TRBV27,TRBJ2-5,CASMGDRQQETQYF
TRBV7-9,TRBJ1-2,CASSLEQGAGYTF
TRBV6-5,TRBJ1-4,CASSTSGTGVEKLFF
TRBV11-2,TRBJ2-7,CASFGGGGTYEQYF
TRBV12-5,TRBJ2-1,CASGGLAGGRQFF
TRBV2,TRBJ2-7,CASSQNEQYF
TRBV6-5,TRBJ2-7,CASSWGTDRGYEQYF
TRBV4-2,NA,CASSQPGNEQYF
TRBV11-2,TRBJ2-7,CASSPLAGVLEEQYF
TRBV23-1,TRBJ2-7,CASRPPRGKREGRWEQYF
TRBV27,TRBJ2-3,CASTRASTVITDTQYF
TRBV10-3,TRBJ2-1,CAIRELDSGRAVNEQFF
TRBV5-1,TRBJ2-4,CASSLVGLAGAGENIQYF
TRBV11-1,TRBJ2-3,CASSPGLAGASDTQYF
TRBV14,TRBJ1-2,CASSQVAGSYGYTF
TRBV28,TRBJ2-2,CASSSWRQELFF
TRBV6-1,TRBJ2-7,CASSEAAIKQGGEQYF
TRBV28,TRBJ1-1,CASSFRWGVTEAFF
TRBV7-9,TRBJ1-5,CASTQARTGSNQPQHF
TRBV6-1,TRBJ2-7,CASSEPGSYEQYF
TRBV30,TRBJ2-2,CAWSVARGHGELFF
TRBV4-1,TRBJ2-7,CASSQDFADSSYEQYF
TRBV2,TRBJ2-7,CASSKRTGGFEQYF
TRBV7-9,TRBJ2-3,CASSPIVFGQGTDTQYF
TRBV5-1,TRBJ2-5,CASSLASGGAGETQYF
TRBV7-9,TRBJ1-1,CASSAGQLGTEAFF
TRBV27,TRBJ2-7,CASSLSNYYEQYF
TRBV27,TRBJ2-2,CASSPHTGELFF
TRBV6-1,TRBJ2-3,CASSVGLAGPTDTQYF
TRBV5-8,NA,CASSLTSGRAYEQYF
TRBV27,TRBJ2-7,CASRLAGSSYEQYF
TRBV6-1,TRBJ2-6,CASSEYTVPGANVLTF
TRBV15,TRBJ2-1,CATATARLNEQFF
TRBV30,TRBJ1-1,CAWRGSGTEAFF
TRBV2,TRBJ1-2,CAGTGNGYTF
TRBV28,TRBJ2-5,CASNQGAKQETQYF
TRBV7-3,TRBJ2-2,CASSRDRFTGELFF
TRBV19,TRBJ1-4,CASSMTRLNEKLFF
TRBV19,TRBJ1-1,CASSISNANTEAFF
TRBV7-2,TRBJ2-2,CASSSFGVAGELFF
TRBV4-2,TRBJ2-3,CASSQNDGVTDTQYF
TRBV7-9,TRBJ2-4,CSSSSNRGHLVKNIQYF
TRBV5-4,TRBJ1-2,CASSLQGAKYGYTF